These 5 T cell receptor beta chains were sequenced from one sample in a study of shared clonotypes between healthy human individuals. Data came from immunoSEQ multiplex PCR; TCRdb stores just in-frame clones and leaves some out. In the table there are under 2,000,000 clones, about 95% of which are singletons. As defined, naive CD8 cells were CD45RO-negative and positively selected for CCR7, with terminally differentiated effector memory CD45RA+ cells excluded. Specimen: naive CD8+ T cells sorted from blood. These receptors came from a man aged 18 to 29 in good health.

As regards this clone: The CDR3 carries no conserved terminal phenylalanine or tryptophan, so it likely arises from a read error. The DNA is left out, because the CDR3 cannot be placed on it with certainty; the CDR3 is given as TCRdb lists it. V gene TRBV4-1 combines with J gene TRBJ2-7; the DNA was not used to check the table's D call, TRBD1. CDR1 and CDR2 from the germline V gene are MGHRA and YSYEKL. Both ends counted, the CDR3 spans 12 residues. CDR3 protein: CASSHDYVRGRQ.

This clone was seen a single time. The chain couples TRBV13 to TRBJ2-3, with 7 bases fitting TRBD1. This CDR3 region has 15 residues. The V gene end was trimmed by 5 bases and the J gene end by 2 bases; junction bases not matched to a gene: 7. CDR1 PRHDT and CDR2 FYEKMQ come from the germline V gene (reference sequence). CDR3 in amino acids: CASSPRTGDTDTQYF. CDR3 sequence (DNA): TGTGCCAGCAGCCCCCGGACAGGCGACACAGATACGCAGTATTTT.

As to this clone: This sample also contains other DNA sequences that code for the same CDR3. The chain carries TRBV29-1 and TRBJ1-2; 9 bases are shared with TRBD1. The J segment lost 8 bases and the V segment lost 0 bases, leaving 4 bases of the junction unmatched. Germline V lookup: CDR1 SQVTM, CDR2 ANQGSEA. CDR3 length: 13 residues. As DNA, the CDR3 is TGCAGCGTTGAAGAACAGGGGGCGCAAGGCTACACCTTC. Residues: CSVEEQGAQGYTF.

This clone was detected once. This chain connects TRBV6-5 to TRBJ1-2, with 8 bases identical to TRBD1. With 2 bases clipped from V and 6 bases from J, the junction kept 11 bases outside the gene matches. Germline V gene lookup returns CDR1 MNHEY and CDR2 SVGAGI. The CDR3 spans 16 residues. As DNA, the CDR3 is TGTGCCAGCAGTTACCTCAATCCCCAGGGGGCGGATGGCTACACCTTC. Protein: CASSYLNPQGADGYTF.

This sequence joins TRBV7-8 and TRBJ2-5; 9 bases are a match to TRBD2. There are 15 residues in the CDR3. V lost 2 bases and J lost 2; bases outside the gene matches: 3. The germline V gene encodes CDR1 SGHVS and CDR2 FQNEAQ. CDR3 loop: CASSLLAGEQETQYF. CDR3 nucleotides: TGTGCCAGCAGCTTATTAGCGGGGGAACAAGAGACCCAGTACTTC.